This TCR beta chain was sequenced in a study of blood T cell repertoires in COVID-19. About the study: Sites across the United States, Italy and Spain contributed samples from acute and convalescent COVID-19. PBMCs, B-cell-depleted T cells, or T cells were the source of the cDNA or gDNA that made up the material.

This clone was recorded once. Only in-frame clones appear in the TCRdb table, and some are missing; sequencing was by immunoSEQ multiplex PCR. The data hold around 130,000 clones, with around four fifths observed a single time. This receptor was taken from a middle-aged man with active or convalescent COVID-19. The sequenced sample consisted of peripheral blood.

This CDR3 reads CASSQDRTVTTQYF. The CDR3, as DNA: TGTGCCAGCAGCCAAGATAGGACAGTTACTACCCAGTACTTC. The V and J genes are TRBV14 and TRBJ2-5; D may be TRBD1 (6 bases). Germline lookup yields CDR1 SGHDN and CDR2 FVKESK. The CDR3 length is 14 residues. The V and J ends lost 0 bases and 8 bases respectively, with 13 bases between them.